A selection of T cell receptor beta chains follows, all from one sample in a study of cytomegalovirus exposure and HLA in healthy donors. TCRdb's table, derived via immunoSEQ multiplex PCR, lists solely in-frame clones and lacks some. The data show 85,000 to 100,000 clones, with 60% to 65% seen just once and 2% to 2.5% held by the top ten. Sequenced: PBMCs. Receptors were obtained from a human donor in good health. Each CDR3 is given with its conserved first and last residue.

V	J	CDR3
TRBV7-9	TRBJ1-6	CASSLAGTENSPLHF
TRBV18	TRBJ2-1	CASSPLGSAARYNEQFF
TRBV5-1	TRBJ2-7	CASSLRSKAWKQYF
TRBV7-9	TRBJ2-5	CASSEGGAQETQYF
TRBV4-3	TRBJ2-4	CASSQEGGVKNIQYF
TRBV27	TRBJ1-1	CASSARRGNTEAFF
TRBV7-2	TRBJ1-4	CASSLGGQGVNEKLFF
TRBV11-2	.	CASSLDAQAYEQYF
TRBV20-1	TRBJ2-5	CSASTETQYF
TRBV4-3	TRBJ2-2	CASSLLLARRDGELFF
TRBV6-6	TRBJ2-1	CASSFATSGGEQFF
TRBV5-1	TRBJ1-1	CASSLPSGTGDTEAFF
TRBV7-3	TRBJ2-2	CASRRQGDTGELFF
TRBV7-9	TRBJ2-1	CASSALAPVYNEQFF
TRBV5-1	TRBJ2-5	CASSDGSIQETQYF
TRBV2	TRBJ1-4	CASSERLSEWSGKLFF
TRBV5-1	TRBJ2-7	CASSSGQGTYEQYF
TRBV4-3	TRBJ1-3	CASSQAGGSISGNTIYF
TRBV4-1	TRBJ1-4	CASSRTQGAVGELFF
TRBV10-3	TRBJ2-5	CAISRQPSGLQETQYF
TRBV4-3	TRBJ1-5	CASSQDSRGGAGQPQHF
TRBV21-1	TRBJ1-2	CASSNVPTGLDYGYTF
TRBV5-1	TRBJ2-2	CASSLAASGTGELFF
TRBV6-5	TRBJ1-5	CASDRAYSNQPQHF
TRBV7-9	TRBJ1-5	CASSLDGFNQPQHF
TRBV7-9	TRBJ1-5	CASSSGRGQNNQPQHF
TRBV15	TRBJ2-1	CATRRDSSYNEQFF
TRBV7-9	TRBJ1-6	CASSPPRQTFFNSPLHF
TRBV6-5	TRBJ2-5	CASSWRGRETQYF
TRBV6-5	TRBJ2-7	CASRDYAGYEQYF
TRBV4-3	TRBJ1-1	CASSQAQDTEAFF
TRBV19	TRBJ2-6	CASSMGTGFSGANVLTF
TRBV5-1	TRBJ2-5	CASSPGTNQETQYF
TRBV5-4	TRBJ1-1	CASRSGPTEAFF
TRBV2	TRBJ1-6	CASRAGTGGLSPLHF
TRBV6-1	TRBJ2-2	CATRIGDTGELFF
TRBV7-3	TRBJ2-5	CASSLMGAGEETQYF
TRBV27	TRBJ2-5	CASSFRRDLETQYF
TRBV11-3	TRBJ2-2	CASSLGSSGNTGELFF
TRBV30	TRBJ2-5	CAWSARETQYF
TRBV7-2	TRBJ1-2	CASSLGQGPSKFYGYTF
TRBV5-4	TRBJ2-1	CASSIPTSGNYNEQFF
TRBV2	TRBJ2-3	CASSGNTGTSTQYF
TRBV29-1	TRBJ1-2	CSAGRQDYYGYTF
TRBV9	TRBJ2-5	CASSVGNRGLTETQYF
TRBV6-1	TRBJ2-3	CATRFRQADTQYF